This TCR beta chain is drawn from a study of T cell changes during pregnancy in multiple sclerosis. Sequenced by immunoSEQ multiplex PCR; TCRdb stores in-frame clones only, minus some. The sample shows tens of thousands of clones, just over 90% of them seen only once. The V gene lost 0 bases and the J gene lost 0 bases, with 13 bases spanning the gap. Germline V gives CDR1 SGDLS, CDR2 YYNGEE. This CDR3 is 18 amino acids long. The rearrangement joins TRBV9 to TRBJ2-6; TRBD2 might be the D (5 bases). The TCR was taken from a female donor with multiple sclerosis, enrolled in a pregnancy study. Sequencing was performed on peripheral blood, taken in the second trimester of pregnancy. CDR3 protein: CASSVVGVVNSGANVLTF. CDR3 bases: TGTGCCAGCAGCGTAGTCGGGGTGGTTAACTCTGGGGCCAACGTCCTGACTTTC.